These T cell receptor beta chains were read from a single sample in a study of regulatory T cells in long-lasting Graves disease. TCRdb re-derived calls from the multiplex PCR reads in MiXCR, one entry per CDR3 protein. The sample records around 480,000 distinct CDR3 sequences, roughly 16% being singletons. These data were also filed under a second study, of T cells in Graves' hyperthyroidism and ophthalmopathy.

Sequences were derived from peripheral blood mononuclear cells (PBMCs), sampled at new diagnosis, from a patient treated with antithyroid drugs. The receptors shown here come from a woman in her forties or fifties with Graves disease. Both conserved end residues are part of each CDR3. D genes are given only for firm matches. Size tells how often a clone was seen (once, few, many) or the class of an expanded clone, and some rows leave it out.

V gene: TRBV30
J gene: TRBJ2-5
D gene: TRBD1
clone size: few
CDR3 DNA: TGTGCCTGGAGTCCGGGACAGGGCCCCCAAGAGACCCAGTACTTC
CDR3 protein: CAWSPGQGPQETQYF

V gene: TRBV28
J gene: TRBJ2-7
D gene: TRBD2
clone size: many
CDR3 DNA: TGTGCCAGCACAGCGGGGGTCTCCTACGAGCAGTACTTC
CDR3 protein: CASTAGVSYEQYF

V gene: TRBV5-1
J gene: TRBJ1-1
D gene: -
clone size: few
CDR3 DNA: TGCGCCAGCAGCCCCGGCGACTCAATGAACACTGAAGCTTTCTTT
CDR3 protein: CASSPGDSMNTEAFF

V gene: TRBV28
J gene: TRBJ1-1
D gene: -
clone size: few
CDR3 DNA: TGTGCCAGCAGTTTGGAGAGAAACGCTGAAGCTTTCTTT
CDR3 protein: CASSLERNAEAFF

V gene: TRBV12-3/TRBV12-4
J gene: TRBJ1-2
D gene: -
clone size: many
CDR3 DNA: TGTGCCAGCACCTCCTACAGGGAGAATAGTGGCTACACCTTC
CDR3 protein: CASTSYRENSGYTF

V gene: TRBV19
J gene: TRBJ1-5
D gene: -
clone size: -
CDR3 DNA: TGTGCCAGTAGTATTACGAGCCTCAATCAGCCCCAGCATTTT
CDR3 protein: CASSITSLNQPQHF

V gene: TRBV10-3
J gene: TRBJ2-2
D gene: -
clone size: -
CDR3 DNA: TGTGCCATCGGCAGCGGGGAGCTGTTTTTT
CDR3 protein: CAIGSGELFF

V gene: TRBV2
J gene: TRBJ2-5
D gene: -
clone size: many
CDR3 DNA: TGTGCCAGCACATCTACGGAGACCCAGTACTTC
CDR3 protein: CASTSTETQYF

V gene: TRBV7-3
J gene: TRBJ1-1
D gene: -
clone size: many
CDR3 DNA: TGTGCCAGCAGGAAGGGGATTTTCGAGGAGGCCAACACTGAAGCTTTCTTT
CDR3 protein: CASRKGIFEEANTEAFF

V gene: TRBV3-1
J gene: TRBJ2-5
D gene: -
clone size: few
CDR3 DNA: TGTGCCAGCAGCCAAGTCATAGGACAGCAAGAGACCCAGTACTTC
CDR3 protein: CASSQVIGQQETQYF

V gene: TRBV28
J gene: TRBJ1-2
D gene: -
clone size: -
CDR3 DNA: TGTGCCAGCAGTCCGGAGGGTGGGAACTATGGCTACACCTTC
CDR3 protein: CASSPEGGNYGYTF

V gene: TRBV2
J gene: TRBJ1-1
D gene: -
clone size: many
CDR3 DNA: TGTGCCAGCAGTGAGTGGGGGCGCGGACGCGCTGAAGCTTTCTTT
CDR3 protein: CASSEWGRGRAEAFF

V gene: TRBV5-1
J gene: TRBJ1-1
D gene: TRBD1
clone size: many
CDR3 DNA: TGCGCCAGCAGCTTACAGGGGGAGAGCACTGAAGCTTTCTTT
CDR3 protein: CASSLQGESTEAFF

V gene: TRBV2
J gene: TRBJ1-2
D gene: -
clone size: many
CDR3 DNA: TGTGCCAGCAGTTCGGACGAGGGGGTCTCTGGCTACACCTTC
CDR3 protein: CASSSDEGVSGYTF

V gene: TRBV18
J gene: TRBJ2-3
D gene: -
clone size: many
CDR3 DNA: TGTGCCAGCTCACCACGGCCCGGGGGCTCAAGGGATACGCAGTATTTT
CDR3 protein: CASSPRPGGSRDTQYF

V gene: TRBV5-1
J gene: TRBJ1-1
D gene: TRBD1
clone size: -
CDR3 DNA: TGCGCCAGCAGCCGGATCCGGGACAGGGGATTAAAGACTGAAGCTTTCTTT
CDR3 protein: CASSRIRDRGLKTEAFF

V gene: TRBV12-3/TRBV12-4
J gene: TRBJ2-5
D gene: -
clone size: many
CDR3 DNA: TGTGCCAGCACCAGGACCGTCCAAGAGACCCAGTACTTC
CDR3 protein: CASTRTVQETQYF

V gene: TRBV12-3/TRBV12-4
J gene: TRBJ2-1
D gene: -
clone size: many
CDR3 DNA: TGTGCCAGCAGTTACAACAGTCGGGTAACTGAGCAGTTCTTC
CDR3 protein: CASSYNSRVTEQFF

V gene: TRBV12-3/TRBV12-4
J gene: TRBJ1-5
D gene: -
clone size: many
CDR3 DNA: TGTGCCAGCAGTTGGACGGTCAATCAGCCCCAGCATTTT
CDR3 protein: CASSWTVNQPQHF

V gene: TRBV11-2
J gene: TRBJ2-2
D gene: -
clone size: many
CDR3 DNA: TGTGCCAGCAGACTTGCCACCCTCGAAGGGGAGCTGTTTTTT
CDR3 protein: CASRLATLEGELFF

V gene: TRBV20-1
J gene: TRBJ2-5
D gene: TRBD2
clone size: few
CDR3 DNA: TGCAGTGCAACCCCGGGAGCGGGGGCGCAAGAGACCCAGTACTTC
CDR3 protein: CSATPGAGAQETQYF

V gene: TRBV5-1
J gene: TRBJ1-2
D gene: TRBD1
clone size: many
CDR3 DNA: TGCGCCAGCAGCTTGGGAGACAGGGTGGATGGCTACACCTTC
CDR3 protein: CASSLGDRVDGYTF

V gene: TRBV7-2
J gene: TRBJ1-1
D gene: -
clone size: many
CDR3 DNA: TGTGCCAGCAGCTTAGTTCCAGGGGCGAACACTGAAGCTTTCTTT
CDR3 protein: CASSLVPGANTEAFF

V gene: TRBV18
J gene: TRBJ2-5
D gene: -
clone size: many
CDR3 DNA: TGTGCCAGCTCACCGGGACCAAACCAAGAGACCCAGTACTTC
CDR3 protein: CASSPGPNQETQYF

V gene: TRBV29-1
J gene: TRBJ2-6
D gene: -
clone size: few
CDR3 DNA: TGCAGCGCCGCATCTGGGGCCAACGTCCTGACTTTC
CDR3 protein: CSAASGANVLTF

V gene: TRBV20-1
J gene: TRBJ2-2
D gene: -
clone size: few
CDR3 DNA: TGCAGTGCTAGAGATGGAGGGGCGGGGACCGGGGAGCTGTTTTTT
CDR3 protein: CSARDGGAGTGELFF

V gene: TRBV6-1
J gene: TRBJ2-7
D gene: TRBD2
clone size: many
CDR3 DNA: TGTGCCAGCAGTCCTCCACTAGCGGGGGGTCTCGAGCAGTACTTC
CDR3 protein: CASSPPLAGGLEQYF

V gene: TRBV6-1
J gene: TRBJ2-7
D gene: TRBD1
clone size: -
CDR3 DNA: TGTGCCAGCAGCCGGCCCCGTACCGGGACAGGGCACCACTACGAGCAGTACTTC
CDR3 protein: CASSRPRTGTGHHYEQYF

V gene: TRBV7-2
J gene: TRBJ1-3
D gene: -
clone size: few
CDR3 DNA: TGTGCCAGCAGCTTACAGGGAGTAGGAAACACCATATATTTT
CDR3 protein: CASSLQGVGNTIYF

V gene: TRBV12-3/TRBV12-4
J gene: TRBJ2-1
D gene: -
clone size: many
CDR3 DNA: TGTGCCAGCAGTTTTGAATCGACCCGGTACAATGAGCAGTTCTTC
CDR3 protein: CASSFESTRYNEQFF

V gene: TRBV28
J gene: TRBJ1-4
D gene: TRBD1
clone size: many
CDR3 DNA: TGTGCCAGCAGTTTACCTCCCGACAGGGTCACTAATGAAAAACTGTTTTTT
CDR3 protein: CASSLPPDRVTNEKLFF

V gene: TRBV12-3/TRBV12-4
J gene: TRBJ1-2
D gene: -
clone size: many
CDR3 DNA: TGTGCCAGCAGTTTCAGGGCGTCGGTGGGAGGCTACACCTTC
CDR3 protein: CASSFRASVGGYTF

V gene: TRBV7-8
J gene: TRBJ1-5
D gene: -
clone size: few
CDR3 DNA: TGTGCCAGCAGCTTAGAGGGGCGGACTCACAATCAGCCCCAGCATTTT
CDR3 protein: CASSLEGRTHNQPQHF

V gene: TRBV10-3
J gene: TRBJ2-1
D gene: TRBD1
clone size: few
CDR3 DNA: TGTGCCATCAGTGAGACGAAGGGGGCGGGTTATGAGCAGTTCTTC
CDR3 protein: CAISETKGAGYEQFF

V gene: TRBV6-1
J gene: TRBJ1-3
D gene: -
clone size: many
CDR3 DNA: TGTGCCAGCAGATCCGGGGCCAAAAACACCATATATTTT
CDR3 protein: CASRSGAKNTIYF

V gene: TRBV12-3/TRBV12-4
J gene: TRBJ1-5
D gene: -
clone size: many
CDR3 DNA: TGTGCCAGCAGTTTACGGGGGGGTGGCAATCAGCCCCAGCATTTT
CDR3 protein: CASSLRGGGNQPQHF

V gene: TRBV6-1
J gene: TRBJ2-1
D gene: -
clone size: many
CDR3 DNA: TGTGCCAGCTCCAGGGACTATGAGCAGTTCTTC
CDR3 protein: CASSRDYEQFF

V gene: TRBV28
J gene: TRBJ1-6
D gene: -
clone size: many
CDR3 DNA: TGTGCCAGCAGTTTAATGGAGAGCTCCTATAATTCACCCCTCCACTTT
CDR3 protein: CASSLMESSYNSPLHF

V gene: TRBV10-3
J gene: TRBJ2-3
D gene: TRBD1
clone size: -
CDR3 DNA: TGTGCCATCAGTAGGACAGGGGGTGAGGATACGCAGTATTTT
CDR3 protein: CAISRTGGEDTQYF

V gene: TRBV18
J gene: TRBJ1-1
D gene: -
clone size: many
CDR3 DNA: TGTGCCAGCTCACAAGGGACCGAGGGGGAAGCTTTCTTT
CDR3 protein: CASSQGTEGEAFF

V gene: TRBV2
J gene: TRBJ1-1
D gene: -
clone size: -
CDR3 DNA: TGTGCCAGCAGCGTAGTCCCGGGGCCGGTGGGCACTGAAGCTTTCTTT
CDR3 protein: CASSVVPGPVGTEAFF

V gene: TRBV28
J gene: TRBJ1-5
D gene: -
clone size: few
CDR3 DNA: TGTGCCTTGAAAGGGGGGGATAGCAATCAGCCCCAGCATTTT
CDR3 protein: CALKGGDSNQPQHF

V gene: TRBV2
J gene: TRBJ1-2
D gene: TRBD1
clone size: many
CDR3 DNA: TGTGCCAGCAACCTACAGGGGACCGCGTTTGTCTACACCTTC
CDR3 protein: CASNLQGTAFVYTF

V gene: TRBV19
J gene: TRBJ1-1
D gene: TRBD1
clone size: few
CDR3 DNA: TGTGCCAGTAGTATAGCAGGGGGCGGTGTAAAAGCTTTCTTT
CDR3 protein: CASSIAGGGVKAFF

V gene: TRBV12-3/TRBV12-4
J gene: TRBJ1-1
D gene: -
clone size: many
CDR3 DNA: TGTGCCAGCAGTGGGATTATGGGCACTGAAGCTTTCTTT
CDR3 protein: CASSGIMGTEAFF

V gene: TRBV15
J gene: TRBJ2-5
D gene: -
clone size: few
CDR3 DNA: TGTGCCACCAGCAGAGGGGACGGGTACCAAGAGACCCAGTACTTC
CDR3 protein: CATSRGDGYQETQYF

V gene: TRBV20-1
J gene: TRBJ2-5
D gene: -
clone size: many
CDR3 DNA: TGCAGTGCTAGAGAAGATAGGGGGGGAGAGACCCAGTACTTC
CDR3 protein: CSAREDRGGETQYF

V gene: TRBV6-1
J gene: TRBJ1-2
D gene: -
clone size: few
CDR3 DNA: TGTGCCAGCACCGCCGGGACACCTTATGGCTACACCTTC
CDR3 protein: CASTAGTPYGYTF

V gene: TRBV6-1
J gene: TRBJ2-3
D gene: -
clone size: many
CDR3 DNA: TGTGCCAGCAGTGATCGTGGGAGGGGGGACCTCAGAACGCAGTATTTT
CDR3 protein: CASSDRGRGDLRTQYF

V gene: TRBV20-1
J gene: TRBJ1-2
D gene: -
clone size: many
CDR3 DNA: TGCAGTGCTCCGAGAGGTAGTTACGGCTACACCTTC
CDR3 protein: CSAPRGSYGYTF

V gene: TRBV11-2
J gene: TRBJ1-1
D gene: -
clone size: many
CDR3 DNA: TGTGCCAGCAGTCTTGTCGGGAAGACAAGAAACACTGAAGCTTTCTTT
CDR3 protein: CASSLVGKTRNTEAFF

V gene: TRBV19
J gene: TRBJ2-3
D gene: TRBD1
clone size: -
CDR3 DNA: TGTGCCAGTAGTAGACAGGGGGCATCTAGCACAGATACGCAGTATTTT
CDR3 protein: CASSRQGASSTDTQYF

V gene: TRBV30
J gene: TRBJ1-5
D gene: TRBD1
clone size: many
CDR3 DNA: TGTGCCTGGAGTGTAGGAGTCAGAACAGGGGGCAATCAGCCCCAGCATTTT
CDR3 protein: CAWSVGVRTGGNQPQHF

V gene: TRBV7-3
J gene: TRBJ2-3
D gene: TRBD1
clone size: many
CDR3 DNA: TGTGCCAGCAGGGCGACAGGGAGTTGGACAGATACGCAGTATTTT
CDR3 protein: CASRATGSWTDTQYF

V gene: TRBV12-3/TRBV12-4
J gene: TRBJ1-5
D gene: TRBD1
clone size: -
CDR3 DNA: TGTGCCAGCGGTCCCGACAGGGTGGGTCAGCCCCAGCATTTT
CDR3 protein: CASGPDRVGQPQHF

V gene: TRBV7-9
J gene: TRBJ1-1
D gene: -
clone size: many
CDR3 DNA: TGTGCCAGCAGCTCGGGGACGACTGAAGCTTTCTTT
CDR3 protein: CASSSGTTEAFF

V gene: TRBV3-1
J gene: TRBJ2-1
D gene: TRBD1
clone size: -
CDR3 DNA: TGTGCCAGCAGCCAAGATCTCCCTGACAGGGCTGAGCAGTTCTTC
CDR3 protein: CASSQDLPDRAEQFF

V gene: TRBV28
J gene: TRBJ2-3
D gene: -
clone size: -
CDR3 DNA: TGTGCCAGCAGTTCCCACTCCGTAGATACGCAGTATTTT
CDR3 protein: CASSSHSVDTQYF

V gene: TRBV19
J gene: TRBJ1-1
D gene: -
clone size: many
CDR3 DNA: TGTGCCAGTTACACAGGGACTGAAGCTTTCTTT
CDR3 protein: CASYTGTEAFF

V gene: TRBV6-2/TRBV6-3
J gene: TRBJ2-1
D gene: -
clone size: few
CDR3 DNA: TGTGCCAGCAGTCCCCTTGCGGGGACTGGTGCCAGCCAGCAGTTCTTC
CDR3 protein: CASSPLAGTGASQQFF